Each of the 9 T cell receptor beta chains below was sequenced from the same sample in a study of T cells expressing NK-cell markers. One entry per CDR3 protein, without DNA, is what TCRdb gives after re-calling the 5' RACE reads. This listing includes hundreds of thousands of distinct CDR3 sequences. Sequencing was done on a sample of blood T cells: a sorted CD56 or NKG2C T cell subset, CD4+ or CD8+ T cells, or bulk PBMC T cells (not recorded which). These receptors came from a man aged 18-69 years in good health.

The V gene is TRBV7-8, the J gene TRBJ2-6. This CDR3 region has 15 residues. CDR1 and CDR2 (germline): SGHVS, FQNEAQ. The CDR3 sequence: CASSLRESGANVLTF.

The chain uses TRBV12-3 or TRBV12-4 and TRBJ2-7; TCRdb proposes TRBD1, but this gene call is untestable without DNA. The CDR3 runs 15 residues. This chain's CDR3 is CASSLPLAGAGEQYF.

The V and J genes are TRBV11-2 and TRBJ2-1. This CDR3 has 18 amino acids. From germline, CDR1 is SGHAT and CDR2 FQNNGV. CDR3 sequence reads: CASSLDLTVGRENNEQFF. Full variable domain (missing parts from reference TRBV11-2 and TRBJ2-1): EAGVAQSPRYKIIEKRQSVAFWCNPISGHATLYWYQQILGQGPKLLIQFQNNGVVDDSQLPKDRFSAERLKGVDSTLKIQPAKLEDSAVYLCASSLDLTVGRENNEQFFGPGTRLTVL.

The V call is TRBV7-3, the J call TRBJ2-2; lacking DNA, the TRBD2 call made by TCRdb goes unchecked. The germline V gene has CDR1 SGHTA and CDR2 FQGTGA. There are 16 residues in the CDR3. CDR3 residues: CASSSEIAGGLRELFF. Looking up the rest from reference TRBV7-3 and TRBJ2-2 gives the full variable domain: GAGVSQTPSNKVTEKGKYVELRCDPISGHTALYWYRQSLGQGPEFLIYFQGTGAADDSGLPNDRFFAVRPEGSVSTLKIQRTERGDSAVYLCASSSEIAGGLRELFFGEGSRLTVL.

The genes are TRBV2 and TRBJ2-3; TCRdb selects TRBD2, and the lack of DNA leaves this call unchecked. CDR3 length equals 15 residues. In germline, CDR1 is SNHLY, CDR2 FYNNEI. CDR3: CASPGTSTSTDTQYF.

The rearrangement links TRBV4-1 to TRBJ2-2; TCRdb selects TRBD1, and the lack of DNA leaves this call unchecked. This CDR3 is 16 amino acids long. Germline CDR1 and CDR2: MGHRA and YSYEKL. CDR3: CASSQVDIRSPGELFF.

The J gene is TRBJ2-3, the V gene TRBV5-1; the TCRdb D gene call, TRBD2, has no DNA to confirm it. The CDR3 runs 17 residues. Germline V gene data show CDR1 as SGHRS and CDR2 as YFSETQ. This CDR3 is CASSLGAHGTRTDTQYF.

J is TRBJ1-6 and V is TRBV2; lacking DNA, the TRBD1 call made by TCRdb goes unchecked. Germline V gene sequence: CDR1 SNHLY, CDR2 FYNNEI. This CDR3 region has 15 residues. The CDR3 loop reads CASAVGEGVGSPLHF.

The V call is TRBV20-1, the J call TRBJ2-5; TCRdb selects TRBD2, and the lack of DNA leaves this call unchecked. CDR1 and CDR2 (germline): DFQATT, SNEGSKA (reference sequence). This CDR3 is 14 amino acids long. This CDR3 reads CSASPAGVQETQYF.